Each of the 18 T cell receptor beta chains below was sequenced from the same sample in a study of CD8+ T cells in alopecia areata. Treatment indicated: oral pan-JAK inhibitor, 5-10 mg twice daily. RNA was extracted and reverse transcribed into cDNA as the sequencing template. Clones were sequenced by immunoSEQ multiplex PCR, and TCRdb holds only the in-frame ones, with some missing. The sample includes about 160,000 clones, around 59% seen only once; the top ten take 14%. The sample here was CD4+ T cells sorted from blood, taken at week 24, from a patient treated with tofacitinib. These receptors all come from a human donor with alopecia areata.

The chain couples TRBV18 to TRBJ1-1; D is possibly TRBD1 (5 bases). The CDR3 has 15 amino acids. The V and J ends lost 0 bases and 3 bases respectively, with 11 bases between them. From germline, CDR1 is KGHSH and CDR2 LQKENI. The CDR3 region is CASSPPSTRDTEAFF. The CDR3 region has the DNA TGTGCCAGCTCACCACCGTCAACCAGGGACACTGAAGCTTTCTTT.

As DNA, the CDR3 is TGCAGCGTGCACCTGGGGGGGGCAGATTCCTACGAGCAGTACTTC. It yields the protein CSVHLGGADSYEQYF. The chain joins TRBV29-1 to TRBJ2-7, with a possible D match to TRBD2 (7 bases). The CDR3 runs 15 residues. Trimming took off 6 bases at V and 1 base at J, with 19 bases between the two ends. Germline CDR1 is SQVTM and CDR2 is ANQGSEA.

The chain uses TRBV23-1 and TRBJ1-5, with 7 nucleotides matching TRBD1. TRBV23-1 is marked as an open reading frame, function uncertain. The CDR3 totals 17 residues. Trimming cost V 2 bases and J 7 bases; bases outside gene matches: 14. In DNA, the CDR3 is TGCGCCAGCAGTCAACAGGGACAGTGCCGTACCGGACAGCCCCAGCATTTT. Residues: CASSQQGQCRTGQPQHF.

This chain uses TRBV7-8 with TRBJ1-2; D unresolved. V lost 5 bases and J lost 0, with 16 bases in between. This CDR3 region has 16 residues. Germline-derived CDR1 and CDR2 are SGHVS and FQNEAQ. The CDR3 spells CASSATRRPANYGYTF. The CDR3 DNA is TGTGCCAGCAGCGCGACCCGACGGCCAGCTAACTATGGCTACACCTTC.

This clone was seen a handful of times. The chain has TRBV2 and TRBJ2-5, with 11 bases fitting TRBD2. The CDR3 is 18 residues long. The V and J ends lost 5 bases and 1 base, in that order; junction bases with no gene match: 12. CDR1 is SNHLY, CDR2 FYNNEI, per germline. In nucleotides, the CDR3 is TGTGCCAGCAGTACCGGGACTAGCGGAACCACCCTCCAAGAGACCCAGTACTTC. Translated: CASSTGTSGTTLQETQYF.

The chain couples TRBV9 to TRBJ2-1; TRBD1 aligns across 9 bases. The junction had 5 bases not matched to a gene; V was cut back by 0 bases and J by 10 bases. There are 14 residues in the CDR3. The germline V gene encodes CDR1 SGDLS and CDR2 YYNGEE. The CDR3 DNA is TGTGCCAGCAGCGTAGGCGGGACAGGGCAAGAGCAGTTCTTC. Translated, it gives CASSVGGTGQEQFF.

The CDR3 reads CASSADRYEQYF. The CDR3 DNA reads as TGTGCCAGCAGCGCCGACCGGTACGAGCAGTACTTC. The chain combines TRBV5-4 with TRBJ2-7; no reliable D call. V was pared by 4 bases and J by 4 bases, with 9 bases between. The germline V gene has CDR1 SGHNT and CDR2 YYREEE (reference sequence). The CDR3 loop spans 12 amino acids.

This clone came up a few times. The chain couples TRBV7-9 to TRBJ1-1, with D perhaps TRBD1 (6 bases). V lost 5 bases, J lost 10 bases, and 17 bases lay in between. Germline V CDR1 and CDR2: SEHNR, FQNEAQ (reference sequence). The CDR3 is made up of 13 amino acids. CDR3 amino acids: CASSPEGVGGAFF. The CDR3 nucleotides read TGTGCCAGCAGCCCAGAGGGGGTCGGAGGAGCTTTCTTT.

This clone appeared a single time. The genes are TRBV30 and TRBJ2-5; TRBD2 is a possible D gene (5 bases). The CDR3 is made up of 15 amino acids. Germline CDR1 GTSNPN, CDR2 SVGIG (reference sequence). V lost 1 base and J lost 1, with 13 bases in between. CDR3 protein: CAWSADSTAQETQYF. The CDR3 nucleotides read TGTGCCTGGAGTGCGGACTCGACGGCCCAAGAGACCCAGTACTTC.

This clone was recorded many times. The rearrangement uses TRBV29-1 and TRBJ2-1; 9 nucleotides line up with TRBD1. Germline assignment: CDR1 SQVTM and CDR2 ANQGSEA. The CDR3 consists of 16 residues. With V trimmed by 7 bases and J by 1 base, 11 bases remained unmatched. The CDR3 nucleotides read TGCAGCGCTAAAAACAGGGGGCTGTTGTCCTACAATGAGCAGTTCTTC. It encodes CSAKNRGLLSYNEQFF.

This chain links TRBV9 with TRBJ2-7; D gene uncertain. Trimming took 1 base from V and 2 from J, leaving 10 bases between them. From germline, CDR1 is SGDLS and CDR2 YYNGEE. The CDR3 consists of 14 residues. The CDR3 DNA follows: TGTGCCAGCAGCGTAAGCGACCGAGCCTACGAGCAGTACTTC. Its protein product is CASSVSDRAYEQYF.

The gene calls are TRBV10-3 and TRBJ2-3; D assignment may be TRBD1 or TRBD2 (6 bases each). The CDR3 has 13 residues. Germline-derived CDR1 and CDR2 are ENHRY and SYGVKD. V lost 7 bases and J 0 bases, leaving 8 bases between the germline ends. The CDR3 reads CAINGGSTDTQYF. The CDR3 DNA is TGTGCCATCAACGGGGGCAGCACAGATACGCAGTATTTT.

The CDR3 here is CASSPLGQGVDQPQHF. CDR3 nucleotides: TGCGCCAGCAGCCCCCTTGGACAGGGAGTGGATCAGCCCCAGCATTTT. The chain uses TRBV4-1 and TRBJ1-5; 8 nucleotides agree with TRBD1. The CDR3 extends over 16 amino acids. V dropped 4 bases and J dropped 5; count of bases not matched to a gene: 10. Germline-derived CDR1 and CDR2 are MGHRA and YSYEKL.

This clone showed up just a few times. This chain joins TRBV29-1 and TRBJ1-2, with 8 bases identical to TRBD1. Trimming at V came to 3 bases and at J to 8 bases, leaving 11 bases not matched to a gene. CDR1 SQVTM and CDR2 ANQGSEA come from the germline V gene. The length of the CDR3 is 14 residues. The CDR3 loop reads CSVEPGGQGRGYTF. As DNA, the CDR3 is TGCAGCGTTGAGCCCGGAGGACAGGGTCGAGGCTACACCTTC.

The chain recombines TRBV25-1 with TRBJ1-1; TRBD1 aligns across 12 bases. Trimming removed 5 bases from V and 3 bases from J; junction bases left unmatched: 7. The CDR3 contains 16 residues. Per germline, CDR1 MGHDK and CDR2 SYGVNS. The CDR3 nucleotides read TGTGCCAGCAGTAGGGACAGGGGGCTGTGGGACACTGAAGCTTTCTTT. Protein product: CASSRDRGLWDTEAFF.

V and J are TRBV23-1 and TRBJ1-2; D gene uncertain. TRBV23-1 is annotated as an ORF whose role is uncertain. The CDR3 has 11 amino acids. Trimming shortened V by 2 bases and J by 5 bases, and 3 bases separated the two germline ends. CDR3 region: CASSQTYGYTF. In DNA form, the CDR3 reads TGCGCCAGCAGTCAAACATATGGCTACACCTTC.

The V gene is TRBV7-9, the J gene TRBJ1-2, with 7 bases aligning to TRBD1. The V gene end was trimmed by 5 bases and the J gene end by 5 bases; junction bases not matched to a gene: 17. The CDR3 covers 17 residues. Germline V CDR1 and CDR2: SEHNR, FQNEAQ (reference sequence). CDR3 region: CASSRPRQGDRFYGYTF. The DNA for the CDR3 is TGTGCCAGCAGCCGCCCCCGACAGGGTGATCGGTTTTATGGCTACACCTTC.

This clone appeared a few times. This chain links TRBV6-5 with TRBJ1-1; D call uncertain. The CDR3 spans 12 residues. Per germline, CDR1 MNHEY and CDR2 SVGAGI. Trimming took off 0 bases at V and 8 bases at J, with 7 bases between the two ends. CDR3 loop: CASSYSGLEAFF. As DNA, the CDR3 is TGTGCCAGCAGTTACTCAGGGTTGGAAGCTTTCTTT.